One T cell receptor (beta chain) is described in this entry. The entry originates in a study of OX40 agonist ivuxolimab in advanced cancers. Study information: The study gave patients intravenous ivuxolimab at 0.01 to 10 mg/kg every 2 weeks. Patients were under 90% male with ages roughly 20 to 90, mean 60.

The V end was cut by 2 bases, the J end by 1 base, with 7 bases between. Germline CDR1 reads SGHKS; CDR2 reads YYEKEE (reference sequence). This CDR3 spans 14 amino acids. At baseline, cycle 4 day 1, and cycle 7 day 1, blood was sampled. Produced via immunoSEQ multiplex PCR; TCRdb's table is partial and in-frame only. Of about 61,000 clones listed, about four fifths were seen once; the top ten hold roughly 3.2%. This material consisted of CD4+ or CD8+ T cells sorted from blood, taken in a trial of the OX40 agonist ivuxolimab. The sequence came from an adult with an advanced solid tumor such as melanoma, head and neck, liver or kidney cancer. V and J are TRBV5-5 and TRBJ1-5, with D perhaps TRBD1 (6 bases). DNA of the CDR3: TGTGCCAGCAGCTTAAGGGGGAGCAATCAGCCCCAGCATTTT. This sequence encodes CASSLRGSNQPQHF.